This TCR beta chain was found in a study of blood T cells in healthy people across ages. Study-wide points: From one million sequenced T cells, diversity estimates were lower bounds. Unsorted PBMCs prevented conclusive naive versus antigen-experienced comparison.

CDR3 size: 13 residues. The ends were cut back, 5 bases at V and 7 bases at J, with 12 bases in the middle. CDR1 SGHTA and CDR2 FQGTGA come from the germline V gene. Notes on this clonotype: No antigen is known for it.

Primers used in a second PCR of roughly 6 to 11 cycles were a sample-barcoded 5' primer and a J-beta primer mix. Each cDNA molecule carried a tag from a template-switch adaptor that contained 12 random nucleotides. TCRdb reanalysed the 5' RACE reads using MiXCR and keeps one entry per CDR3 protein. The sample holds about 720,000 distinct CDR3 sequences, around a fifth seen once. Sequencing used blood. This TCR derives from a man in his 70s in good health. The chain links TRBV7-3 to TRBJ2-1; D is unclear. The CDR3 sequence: CASSASPGNEQFF. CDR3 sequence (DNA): TGTGCCAGCAGCGCCAGTCCTGGTAATGAGCAGTTCTTC.